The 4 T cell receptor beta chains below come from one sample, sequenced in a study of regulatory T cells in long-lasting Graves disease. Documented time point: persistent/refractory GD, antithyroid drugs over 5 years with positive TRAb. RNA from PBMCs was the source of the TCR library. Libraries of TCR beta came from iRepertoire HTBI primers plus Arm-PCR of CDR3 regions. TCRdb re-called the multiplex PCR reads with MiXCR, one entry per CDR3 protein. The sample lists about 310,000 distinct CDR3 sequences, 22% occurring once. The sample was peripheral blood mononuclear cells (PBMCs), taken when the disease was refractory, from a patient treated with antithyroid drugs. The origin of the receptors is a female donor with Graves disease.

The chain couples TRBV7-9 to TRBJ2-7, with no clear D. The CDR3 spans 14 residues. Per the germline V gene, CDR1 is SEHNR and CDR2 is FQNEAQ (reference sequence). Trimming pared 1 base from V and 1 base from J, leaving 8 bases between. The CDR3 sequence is CASSLVGPSYEQYF. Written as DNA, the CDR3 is TGTGCCAGCAGCTTAGTGGGCCCATCCTACGAGCAGTACTTC.

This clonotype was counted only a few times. CDR3 coding DNA: TGTGCCAGCAGCTTTGCACAGGGATACGAGCAGTACTTC. Translating gives CASSFAQGYEQYF. The chain employs TRBV7-6 and TRBJ2-7; D may be TRBD1 (6 bases). V lost 3 bases and J 4 bases, leaving 10 bases between the germline ends. The germline V gene has CDR1 SGHVS and CDR2 FNYEAQ. This CDR3 spans 13 amino acids.

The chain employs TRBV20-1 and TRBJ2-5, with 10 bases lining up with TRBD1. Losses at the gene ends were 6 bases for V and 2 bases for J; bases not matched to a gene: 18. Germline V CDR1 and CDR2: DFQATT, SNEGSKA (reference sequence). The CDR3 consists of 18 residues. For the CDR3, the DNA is TGCAGTGCCGAGACAGGGGGCCGCGAGGGTTTGAGGCAAGAGACCCAGTACTTC. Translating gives CSAETGGREGLRQETQYF.

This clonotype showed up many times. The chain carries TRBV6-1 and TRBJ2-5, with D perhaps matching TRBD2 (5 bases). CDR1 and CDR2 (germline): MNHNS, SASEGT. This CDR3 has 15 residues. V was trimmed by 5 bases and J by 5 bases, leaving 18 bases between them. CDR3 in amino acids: CASSTASLAEETQYF. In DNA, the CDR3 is TGTGCCAGCAGTACCGCGAGTCTAGCTGAGGAGACCCAGTACTTC.